This T cell receptor beta chain was sequenced during a study of tumor-infiltrating lymphocytes in primary liver carcinoma. General study points: Only about 7.5-24% of top clones were detected in all five tumor regions.

The CDR3 has 17 residues. In germline, CDR1 is LGHNA, CDR2 YNFKEQ. J was trimmed by 5 bases and V by 6 bases; bases with no gene match: 11. Ten or more counts support this clonotype. Its specificity is not known. The approximately 17-32 mg bulk tissue piece was not sorted before simultaneous RNA and DNA extraction. Primary liver carcinoma, confirmed by histopathology, was surgically resected. The input was 500 ng total RNA; TCR beta cDNA was made from it with a constant-region primer. Generation of the TCR beta libraries relied on three nested multiplex PCR rounds using slightly modified ARM-PCR. Running approximately 10 cycles apiece, the first two PCR rounds relied on TRBV1-TRBV30 forward primers together with a C-beta reverse primer. TCRdb fed the multiplex PCR reads into MiXCR, producing one record per CDR3 protein. The data hold tens of thousands of distinct CDR3 sequences, with over 60% observed a single time.

Sequenced: liver tumor tissue from sampling region 1. Subset of the sample: tumor region T1, superior pole. The chain couples TRBV4-2 to TRBJ2-3, with 13 bases matching TRBD2. The TCR originated in a man in his forties with primary liver carcinoma and hepatitis B virus infection. CDR3 amino acids: CASRPTGTSGNLDTQYF. The CDR3 nucleotides read TGTGCCAGCAGGCCAACGGGGACTAGCGGGAACCTAGATACGCAGTATTTT.